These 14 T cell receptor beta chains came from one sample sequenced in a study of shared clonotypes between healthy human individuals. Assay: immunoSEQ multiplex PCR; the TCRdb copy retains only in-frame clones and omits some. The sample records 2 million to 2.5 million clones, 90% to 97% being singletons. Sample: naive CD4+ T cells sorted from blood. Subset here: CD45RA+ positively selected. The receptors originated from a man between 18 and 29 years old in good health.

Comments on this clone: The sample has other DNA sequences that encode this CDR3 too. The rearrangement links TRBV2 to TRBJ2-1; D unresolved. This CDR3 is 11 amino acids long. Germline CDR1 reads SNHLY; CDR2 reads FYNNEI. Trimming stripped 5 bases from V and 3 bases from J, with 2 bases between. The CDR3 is CASSRYNEQFF. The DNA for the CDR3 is TGTGCCAGCAGTCGCTACAATGAGCAGTTCTTC.

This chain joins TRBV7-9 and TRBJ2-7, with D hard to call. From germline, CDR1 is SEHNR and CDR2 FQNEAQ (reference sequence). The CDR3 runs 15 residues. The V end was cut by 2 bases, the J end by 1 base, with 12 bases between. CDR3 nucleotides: TGTGCCAGCAGCTTATTTCCCCAGGAGTCCTACGAGCAGTACTTC. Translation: CASSLFPQESYEQYF.

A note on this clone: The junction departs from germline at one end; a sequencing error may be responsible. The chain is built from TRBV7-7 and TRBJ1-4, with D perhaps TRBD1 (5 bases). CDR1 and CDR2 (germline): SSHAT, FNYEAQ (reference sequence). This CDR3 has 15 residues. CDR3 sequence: CASSPGTPPDEKLFF. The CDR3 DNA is TGTGCTAGCAGCCCCGGGACCCCTCCTGACGAAAAACTGTTTTTT.

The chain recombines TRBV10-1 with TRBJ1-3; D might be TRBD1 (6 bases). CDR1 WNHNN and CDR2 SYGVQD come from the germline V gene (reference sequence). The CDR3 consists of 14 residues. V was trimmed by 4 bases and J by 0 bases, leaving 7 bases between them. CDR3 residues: CASSGTDSGNTIYF. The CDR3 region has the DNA TGCGCCAGCAGTGGGACAGACTCTGGAAACACCATATATTTT.

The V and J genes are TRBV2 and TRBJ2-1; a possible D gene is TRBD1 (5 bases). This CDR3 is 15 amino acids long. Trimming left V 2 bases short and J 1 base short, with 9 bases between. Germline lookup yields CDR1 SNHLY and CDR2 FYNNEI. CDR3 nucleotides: TGTGCCAGCAGTGAAAGGTCAGGGTCCTACAATGAGCAGTTCTTC. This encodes CASSERSGSYNEQFF.

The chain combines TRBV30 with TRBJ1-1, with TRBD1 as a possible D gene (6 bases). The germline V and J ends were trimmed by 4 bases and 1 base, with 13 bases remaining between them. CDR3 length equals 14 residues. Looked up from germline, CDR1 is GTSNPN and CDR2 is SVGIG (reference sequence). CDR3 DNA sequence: TGTGCCTGGAATACGATGACAGGGAACACTGAAGCTTTCTTT. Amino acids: CAWNTMTGNTEAFF.

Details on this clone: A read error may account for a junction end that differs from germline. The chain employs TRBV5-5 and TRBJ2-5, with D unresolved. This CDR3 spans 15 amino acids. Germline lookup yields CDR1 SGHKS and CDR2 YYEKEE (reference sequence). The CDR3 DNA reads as TGTGCCAGCACCTTGGAAGGGCGCATACAAGAGACCCAGTACTTC. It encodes CASTLEGRIQETQYF.

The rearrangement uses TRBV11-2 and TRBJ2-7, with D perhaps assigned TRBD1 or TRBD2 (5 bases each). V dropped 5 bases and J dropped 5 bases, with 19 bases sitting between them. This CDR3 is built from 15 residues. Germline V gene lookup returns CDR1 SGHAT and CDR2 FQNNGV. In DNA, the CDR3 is TGTGCCAGCAGCCCCAGGGACGTGGGGGTGAACGAGCAGTACTTC. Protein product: CASSPRDVGVNEQYF.

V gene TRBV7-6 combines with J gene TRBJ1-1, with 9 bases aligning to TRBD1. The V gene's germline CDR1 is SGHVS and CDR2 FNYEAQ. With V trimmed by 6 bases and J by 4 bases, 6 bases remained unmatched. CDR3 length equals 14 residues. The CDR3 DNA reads TGTGCCAGCAGTCGGGACAGGGCGGGCACTGAAGCTTTCTTT. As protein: CASSRDRAGTEAFF.

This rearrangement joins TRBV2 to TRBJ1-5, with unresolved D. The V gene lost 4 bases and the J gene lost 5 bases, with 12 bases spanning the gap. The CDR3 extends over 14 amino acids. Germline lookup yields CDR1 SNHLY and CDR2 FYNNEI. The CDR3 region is CASSGHGADQPQHF. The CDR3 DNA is TGTGCCAGCAGTGGCCATGGAGCGGATCAGCCCCAGCATTTT.

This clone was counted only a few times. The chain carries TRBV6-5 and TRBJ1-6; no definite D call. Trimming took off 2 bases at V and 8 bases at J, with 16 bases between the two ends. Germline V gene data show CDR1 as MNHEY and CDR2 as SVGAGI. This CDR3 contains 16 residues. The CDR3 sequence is CASSYQATPIHSPLHF. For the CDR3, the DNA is TGTGCCAGCAGTTACCAGGCTACTCCTATCCATTCACCCCTCCACTTT.

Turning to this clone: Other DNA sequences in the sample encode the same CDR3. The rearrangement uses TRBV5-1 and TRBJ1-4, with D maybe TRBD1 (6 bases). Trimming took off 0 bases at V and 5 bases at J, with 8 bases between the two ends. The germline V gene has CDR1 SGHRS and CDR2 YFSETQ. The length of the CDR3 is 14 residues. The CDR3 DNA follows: TGCGCCAGCAGCTTGGAAGGGGGGAATGAAAAACTGTTTTTT. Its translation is CASSLEGGNEKLFF.

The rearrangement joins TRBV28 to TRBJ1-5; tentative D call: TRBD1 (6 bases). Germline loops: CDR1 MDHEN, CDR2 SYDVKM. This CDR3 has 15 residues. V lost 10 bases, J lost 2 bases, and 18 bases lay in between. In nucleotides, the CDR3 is TGTGCCACATCGGGCGGGGGCGGTGGCAATCAGCCCCAGCATTTT. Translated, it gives CATSGGGGGNQPQHF. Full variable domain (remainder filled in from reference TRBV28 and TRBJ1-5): DVKVTQSSRYLVKRTGEKVFLECVQDMDHENMFWYRQDPGLGLRLIYFSYDVKMKEKGDIPEGYSVSREKKERFSLILESASTNQTSMYLCATSGGGGGNQPQHFGDGTRLSIL.

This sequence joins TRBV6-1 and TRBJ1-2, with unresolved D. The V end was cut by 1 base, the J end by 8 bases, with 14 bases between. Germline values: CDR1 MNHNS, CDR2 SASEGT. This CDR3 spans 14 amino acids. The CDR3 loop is CASSEGDVGFGYTF. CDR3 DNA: TGTGCCAGCAGTGAAGGGGATGTGGGGTTCGGCTACACCTTC.